The clone carrying this TCR beta chain has at least ten counts. Symptoms, serum thyroxine and TRAb, thyroid ultrasound, and orbital computed tomography formed the diagnostic basis. Amplification from RNA transcripts yielded the TCR beta CDR3 regions. First-round RT-PCR relied on HTBI primers, and a second-round multiplex PCR came next. TCRdb processed the multiplex PCR reads anew with MiXCR; each CDR3 protein has one entry. The sample consists of hundreds of thousands of distinct CDR3 sequences, roughly 21% of them appearing once. The CDR3 contains 15 residues. Deletions cut 2 bases from V and 5 bases from J, with 12 bases between. CDR1 SGHAT and CDR2 FQNNGV come from the germline V gene. These data belong to a study of Graves' ophthalmopathy and Graves' hyperthyroidism.

This sequence originates from a woman under 30 with stable Graves' hyperthyroidism. The sequenced sample was peripheral blood. V is TRBV11-2 and J is TRBJ2-2; D not resolved. The CDR3 sequence is CASSLPGRMTGELFF. In nucleotides, the CDR3 is TGTGCCAGCAGCTTACCCGGAAGGATGACCGGGGAGCTGTTTTTT. Full variable domain (outside the CDR3, taken from reference TRBV11-2 and TRBJ2-2): EAGVAQSPRYKIIEKRQSVAFWCNPISGHATLYWYQQILGQGPKLLIQFQNNGVVDDSQLPKDRFSAERLKGVDSTLKIQPAKLEDSAVYLCASSLPGRMTGELFFGEGSRLTVL.